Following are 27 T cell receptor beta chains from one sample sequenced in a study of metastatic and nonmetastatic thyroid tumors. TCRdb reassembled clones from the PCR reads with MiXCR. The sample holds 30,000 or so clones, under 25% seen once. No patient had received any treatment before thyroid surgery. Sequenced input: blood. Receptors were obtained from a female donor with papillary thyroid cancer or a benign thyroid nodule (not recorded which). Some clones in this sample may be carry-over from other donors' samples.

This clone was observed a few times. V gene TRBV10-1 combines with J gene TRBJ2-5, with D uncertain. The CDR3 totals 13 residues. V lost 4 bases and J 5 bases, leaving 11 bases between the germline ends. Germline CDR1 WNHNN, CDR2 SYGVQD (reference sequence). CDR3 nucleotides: TGCGCCAGCAGTGGTTATGGGATGGAGACCCAGTACTTC. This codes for CASSGYGMETQYF.

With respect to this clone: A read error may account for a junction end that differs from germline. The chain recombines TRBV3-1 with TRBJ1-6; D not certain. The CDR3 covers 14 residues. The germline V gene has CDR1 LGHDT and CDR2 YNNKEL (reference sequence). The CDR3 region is CVSTYSVGNSPLHF. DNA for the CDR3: TGTGTCAGCACCTACAGCGTCGGGAATTCACCCCTACACTTT. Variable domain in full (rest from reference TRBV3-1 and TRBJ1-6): DTAVSQTPKYLVTQMGNDKSIKCEQNLGHDTMYWYKQDSKKFLKIMFSYNNKELIINETVPNRFSPKSPDKAHLNLHINSLELGDSAVYFCVSTYSVGNSPLHFGNGTRLTVT.

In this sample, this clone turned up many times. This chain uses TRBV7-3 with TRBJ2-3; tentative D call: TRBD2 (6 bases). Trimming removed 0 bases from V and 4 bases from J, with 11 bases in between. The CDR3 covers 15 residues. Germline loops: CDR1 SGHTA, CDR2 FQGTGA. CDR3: CASSLTSGESDTQYF. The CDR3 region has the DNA TGTGCCAGCAGCTTAACCTCGGGAGAGTCAGATACGCAGTATTTT.

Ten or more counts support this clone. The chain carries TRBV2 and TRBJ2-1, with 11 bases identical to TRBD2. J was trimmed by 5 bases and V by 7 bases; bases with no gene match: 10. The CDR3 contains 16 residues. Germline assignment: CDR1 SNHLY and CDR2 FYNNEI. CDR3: CASKKTSGTSDNEQFF. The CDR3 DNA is TGTGCCAGCAAGAAGACTAGCGGGACCTCGGACAATGAGCAGTTCTTC.

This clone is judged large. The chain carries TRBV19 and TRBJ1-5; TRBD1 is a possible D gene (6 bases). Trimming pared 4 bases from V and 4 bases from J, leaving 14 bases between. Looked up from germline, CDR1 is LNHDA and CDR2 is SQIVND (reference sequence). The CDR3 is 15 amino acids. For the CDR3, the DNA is TGTGCCAGTAGTACCACTTGGGACATAAATCAGCCCCAGCATTTT. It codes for CASSTTWDINQPQHF.

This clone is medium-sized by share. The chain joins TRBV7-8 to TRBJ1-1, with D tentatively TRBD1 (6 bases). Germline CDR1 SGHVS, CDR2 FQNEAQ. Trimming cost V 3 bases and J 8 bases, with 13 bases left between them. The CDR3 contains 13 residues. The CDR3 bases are TGTGCCAGCAGCTTTAAGGGGGGACTAGAAGCTTTCTTT. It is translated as CASSFKGGLEAFF.

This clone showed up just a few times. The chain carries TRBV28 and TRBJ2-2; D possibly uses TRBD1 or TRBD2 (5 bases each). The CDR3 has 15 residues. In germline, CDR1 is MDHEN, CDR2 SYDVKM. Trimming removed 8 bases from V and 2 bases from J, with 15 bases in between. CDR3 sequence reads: CASAGRRENTGELFF. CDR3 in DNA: TGTGCCAGCGCAGGGAGAAGGGAAAACACCGGGGAGCTGTTTTTT. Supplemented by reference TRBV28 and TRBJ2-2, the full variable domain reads DVKVTQSSRYLVKRTGEKVFLECVQDMDHENMFWYRQDPGLGLRLIYFSYDVKMKEKGDIPEGYSVSREKKERFSLILESASTNQTSMYLCASAGRRENTGELFFGEGSRLTVL.

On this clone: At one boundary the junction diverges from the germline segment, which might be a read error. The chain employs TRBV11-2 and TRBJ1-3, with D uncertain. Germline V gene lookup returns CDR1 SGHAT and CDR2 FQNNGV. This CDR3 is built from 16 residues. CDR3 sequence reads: CAGSLEATLSGNNIYF. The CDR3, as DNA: TGTGCCGGCAGCTTAGAGGCAACTCTCTCTGGAAACAACATATATTTT.

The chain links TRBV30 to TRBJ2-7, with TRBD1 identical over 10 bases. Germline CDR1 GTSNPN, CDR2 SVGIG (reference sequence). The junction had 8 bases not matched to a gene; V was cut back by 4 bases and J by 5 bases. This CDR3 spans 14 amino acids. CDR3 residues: CAWTLGTGAHEQYF. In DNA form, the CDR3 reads TGTGCCTGGACTTTGGGGACAGGGGCCCACGAGCAGTACTTC.

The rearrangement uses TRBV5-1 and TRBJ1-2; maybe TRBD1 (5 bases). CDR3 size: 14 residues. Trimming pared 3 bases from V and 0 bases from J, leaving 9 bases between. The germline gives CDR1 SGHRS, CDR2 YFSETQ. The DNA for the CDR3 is TGCGCCAGCAGCTCGACAGAAGCTAACTATGGCTACACCTTC. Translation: CASSSTEANYGYTF.

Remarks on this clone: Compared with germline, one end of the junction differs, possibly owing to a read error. In DNA form, the CDR3 reads TGTGCTAGCAGTCCCGACAGGGGGGTTAAGACTGAAGATTTCTTT. Translation gives CASSPDRGVKTEDFF. This chain links TRBV28 with TRBJ1-1; 9 positions agree with TRBD1. Germline assignment: CDR1 MDHEN and CDR2 SYDVKM. This CDR3 has 15 residues.

In DNA, the CDR3 is TGCGCCAGCAGCCATAGCGGGAGAGAAACCGGGGAGCTGTTTTTT. As protein: CASSHSGRETGELFF. The chain joins TRBV5-1 to TRBJ2-2; TRBD2 agrees at 9 bases. CDR3 length: 15 residues. V gave up 4 bases and J gave up 5 bases; unmatched junction bases: 6. Germline V gives CDR1 SGHRS, CDR2 YFSETQ.

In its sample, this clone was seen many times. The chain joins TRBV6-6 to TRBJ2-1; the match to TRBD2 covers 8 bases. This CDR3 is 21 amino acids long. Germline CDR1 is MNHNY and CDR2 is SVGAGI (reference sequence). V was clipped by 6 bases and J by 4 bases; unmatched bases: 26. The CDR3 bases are TGTGCCAGCAGCGCAACCGACGCCGGGCTAGCGGGCCTAAAAAATTACAATGAGCAGTTCTTC. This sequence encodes CASSATDAGLAGLKNYNEQFF.

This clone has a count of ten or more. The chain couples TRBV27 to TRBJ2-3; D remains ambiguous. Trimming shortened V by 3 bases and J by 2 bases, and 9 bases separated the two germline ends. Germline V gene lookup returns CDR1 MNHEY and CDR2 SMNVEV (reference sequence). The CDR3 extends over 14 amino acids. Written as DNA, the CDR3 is TGTGCCAGCAGTTTGGACCAAAACACAGATACGCAGTATTTT. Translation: CASSLDQNTDTQYF.

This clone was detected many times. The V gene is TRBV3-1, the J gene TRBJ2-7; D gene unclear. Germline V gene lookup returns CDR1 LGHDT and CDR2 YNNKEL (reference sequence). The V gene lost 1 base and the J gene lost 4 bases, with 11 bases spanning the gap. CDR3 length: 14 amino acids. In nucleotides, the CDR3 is TGTGCCAGCAGCCAAGGATCGTCAGCTTACGAGCAGTACTTC. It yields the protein CASSQGSSAYEQYF.

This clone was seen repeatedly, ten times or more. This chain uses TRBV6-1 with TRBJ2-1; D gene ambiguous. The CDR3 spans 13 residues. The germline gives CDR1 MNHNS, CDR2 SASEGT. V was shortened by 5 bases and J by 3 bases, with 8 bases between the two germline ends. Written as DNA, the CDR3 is TGTGCCAGCAGTTATGACCGCTACAATGAGCAGTTCTTC. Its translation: CASSYDRYNEQFF.

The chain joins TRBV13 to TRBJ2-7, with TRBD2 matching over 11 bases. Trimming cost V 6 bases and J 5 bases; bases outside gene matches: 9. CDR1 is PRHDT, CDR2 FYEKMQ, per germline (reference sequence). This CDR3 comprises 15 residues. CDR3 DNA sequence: TGTGCCAGCAGTTCGGACACTAGCGGGAGAGACGAGCAGTACTTC. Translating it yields CASSSDTSGRDEQYF.

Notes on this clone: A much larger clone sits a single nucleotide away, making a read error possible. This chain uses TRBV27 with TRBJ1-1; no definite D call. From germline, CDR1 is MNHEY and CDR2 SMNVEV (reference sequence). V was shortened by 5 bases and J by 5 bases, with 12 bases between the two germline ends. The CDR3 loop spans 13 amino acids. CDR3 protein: CASSHAWRTEAFF. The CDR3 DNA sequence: TGTGCCAGCAGTCACGCCTGGCGTACTGAAGCTTTCTTT.

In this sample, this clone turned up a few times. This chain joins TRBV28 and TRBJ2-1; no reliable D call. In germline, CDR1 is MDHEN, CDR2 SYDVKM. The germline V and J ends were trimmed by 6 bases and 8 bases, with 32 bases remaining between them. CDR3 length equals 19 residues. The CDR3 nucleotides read TGTGCCAGCAGGTCTAGGACCACACAGCCTATCAAGCGTCGCGATGAGCAGTTCTTC. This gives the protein CASRSRTTQPIKRRDEQFF.

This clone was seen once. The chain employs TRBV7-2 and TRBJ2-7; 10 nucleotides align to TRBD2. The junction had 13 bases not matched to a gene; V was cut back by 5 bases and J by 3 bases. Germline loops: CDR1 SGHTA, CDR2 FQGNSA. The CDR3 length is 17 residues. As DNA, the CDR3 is TGTGCCAGCAGCGCTAGCGGACTAGCGGTTTCCTTCTACGAGCAGTACTTC. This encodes CASSASGLAVSFYEQYF.

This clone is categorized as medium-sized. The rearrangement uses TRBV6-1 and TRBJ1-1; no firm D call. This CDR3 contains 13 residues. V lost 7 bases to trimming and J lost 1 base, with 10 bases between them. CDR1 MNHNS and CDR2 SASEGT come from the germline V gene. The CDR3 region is CASKLNRNTEAFF. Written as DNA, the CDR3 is TGTGCCAGCAAACTTAACAGGAACACTGAAGCTTTCTTT.

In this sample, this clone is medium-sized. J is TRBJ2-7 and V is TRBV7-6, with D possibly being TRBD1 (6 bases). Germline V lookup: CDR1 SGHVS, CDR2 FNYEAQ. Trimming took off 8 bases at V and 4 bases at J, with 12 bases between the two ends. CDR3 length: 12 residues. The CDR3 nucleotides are TGTGCCAGCGGTCCTACAGGGTACGAGCAGTACTTC. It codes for CASGPTGYEQYF.

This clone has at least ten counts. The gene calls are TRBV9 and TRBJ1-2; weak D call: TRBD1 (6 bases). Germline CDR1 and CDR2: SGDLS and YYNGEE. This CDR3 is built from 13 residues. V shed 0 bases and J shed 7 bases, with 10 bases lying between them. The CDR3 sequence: CASSVDRDFGYTF. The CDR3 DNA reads TGTGCCAGCAGCGTAGACAGGGATTTTGGCTACACCTTC.

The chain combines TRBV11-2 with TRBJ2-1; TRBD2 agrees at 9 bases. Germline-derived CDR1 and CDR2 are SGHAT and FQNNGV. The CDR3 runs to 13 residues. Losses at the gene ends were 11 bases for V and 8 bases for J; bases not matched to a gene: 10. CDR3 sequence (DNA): TGTGCCGGGGTGGCGGGAGGGCCCTATGAGCAGTTCTTC. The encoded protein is CAGVAGGPYEQFF.

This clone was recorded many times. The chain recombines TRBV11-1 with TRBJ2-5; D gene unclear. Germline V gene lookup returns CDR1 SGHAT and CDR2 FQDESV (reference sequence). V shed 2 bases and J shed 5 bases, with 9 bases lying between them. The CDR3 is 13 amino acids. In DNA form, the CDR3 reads TGTGCCAGCAGCTTAAGCCGTCGGGAGACCCAGTACTTC. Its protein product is CASSLSRRETQYF.

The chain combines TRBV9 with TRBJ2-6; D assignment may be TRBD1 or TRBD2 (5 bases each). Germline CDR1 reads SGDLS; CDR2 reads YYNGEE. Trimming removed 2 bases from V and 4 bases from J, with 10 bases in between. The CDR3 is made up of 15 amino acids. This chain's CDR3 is CASSVGTLGANVLTF. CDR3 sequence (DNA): TGTGCCAGCAGCGTTGGGACGCTCGGGGCCAACGTCCTGACTTTC.

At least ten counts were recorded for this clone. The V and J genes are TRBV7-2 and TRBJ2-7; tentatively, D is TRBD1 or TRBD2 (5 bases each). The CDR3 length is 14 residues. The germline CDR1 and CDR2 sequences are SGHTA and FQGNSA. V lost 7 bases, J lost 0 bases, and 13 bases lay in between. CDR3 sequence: CASNLGPSSYEQYF. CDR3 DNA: TGTGCCAGCAACCTGGGACCGAGCTCCTACGAGCAGTACTTC.